This TCR beta chain originates from a study of T cell repertoires in cytomegalovirus infection. Study-wide context: In public TCR beta signatures, there were indications of both CMV infection and matching HLA type.

The CDR3 sequence is 14 residues long. Germline CDR1 reads SGDLS; CDR2 reads YYNGEE. V gave up 0 bases and J gave up 3 bases, with 9 bases separating them. A remark on this clonotype: Its antigen is as yet unknown.

Each CDR3 protein is one row after TCRdb ran MiXCR on the reads. The table has about 230,000 distinct CDR3 sequences, 5% to 8.5% seen once. General study points: Cumulated frequencies of public TCR beta families served to identify carriers of CMV plus the relevant HLA. The ex vivo response showed dominance by HLA-C-restricted CMV-specific TCR beta clonotypes.

The source of this sequence is a human donor in good health (CMV status not recorded). Some clones in this sample may be carry-over from other donors' samples. This chain links TRBV9 with TRBJ1-1; TRBD1 might be the D (5 bases). The sample consisted of PBMCs. The CDR3 nucleotides read TGTGCCAGCAGCGTAGGGGCGGGGGACACTGAAGCTTTCTTT. As protein: CASSVGAGDTEAFF.